Each of the 32 T cell receptor beta chains below was sequenced from the same sample in a study of blood T cells in healthy people across ages. Alongside a J-beta primer mix, a sample-barcoded 5' primer served in a second PCR lasting about 7 to 12 cycles. TCRdb re-analysed the 5' RACE reads in MiXCR, keeping a single row per CDR3 protein. The data hold 700,000 to 900,000 distinct CDR3 sequences, with approximately 53% observed a single time. The sequencing input was blood. Receptor source: an elderly man in good health.

There are a few counts of this clonotype. The gene calls are TRBV4-2 and TRBJ2-3; TRBD2 aligns across 7 bases. With V trimmed by 0 bases and J by 14 bases, 17 bases remained unmatched. Germline-derived CDR1 and CDR2 are LGHNA and YNFKEQ. The CDR3 spans 16 residues. The CDR3 spells CASSQDRSAGSRYAYF. In nucleotides, the CDR3 is TGTGCCAGCAGCCAAGATCGATCAGCGGGGAGCAGATACGCGTATTTT.

The rearrangement joins TRBV28 to TRBJ2-7; maybe TRBD2 (7 bases). The CDR3 is 12 residues long. V shed 7 bases and J shed 6 bases, with 13 bases lying between them. CDR1 and CDR2 (germline): MDHEN, SYDVKM. The CDR3 bases are TGTGCCAGCAACATCGGGGGGCTCGAGCAGTACTTC. This gives the protein CASNIGGLEQYF.

The CDR3 region is CASSLEGQGYEKLFF. As DNA, the CDR3 is TGTGCCAGCAGCTTGGAGGGACAGGGATACGAAAAACTGTTTTTT. The chain combines TRBV5-5 with TRBJ1-4, with 9 bases fitting TRBD1. The germline gives CDR1 SGHKS, CDR2 YYEKEE (reference sequence). This CDR3 is built from 15 residues. V shed 0 bases, J shed 8 bases, and the junction held 5 bases outside the gene matches.

The chain links TRBV7-9 to TRBJ1-1; D call uncertain. Germline CDR1 is SEHNR and CDR2 is FQNEAQ (reference sequence). The CDR3 sequence is 16 residues long. V gave up 1 base and J gave up 0 bases, with 12 bases separating them. Here the CDR3 DNA reads TGTGCCAGCAGCTTAGTTGGTCGGCAGATGAACACTGAAGCTTTCTTT. Translation: CASSLVGRQMNTEAFF.

The chain recombines TRBV7-9 with TRBJ1-1, with 7 bases aligning to TRBD1. CDR1 and CDR2 (germline): SEHNR, FQNEAQ (reference sequence). V shed 5 bases, J shed 5 bases, and the junction held 14 bases outside the gene matches. The CDR3 is 16 residues long. The chain's CDR3 is CASSRRQGAAGTEAFF. CDR3 coding DNA: TGTGCCAGCAGCCGCCGACAGGGAGCGGCGGGAACTGAAGCTTTCTTT.

This clonotype was found many times. The V and J genes are TRBV5-1 and TRBJ2-1; D may match TRBD1 or TRBD2 (5 bases each). V dropped 0 bases and J dropped 2 bases, with 12 bases sitting between them. The CDR3 consists of 16 residues. The germline gives CDR1 SGHRS, CDR2 YFSETQ. The CDR3 nucleotides read TGCGCCAGCAGCTTGGGACGGGACCCGCCCTACAATGAGCAGTTCTTC. Protein: CASSLGRDPPYNEQFF.

The chain links TRBV10-3 to TRBJ2-7; D uncertain. The CDR3 contains 11 residues. V lost 2 bases, J lost 5 bases, and 4 bases lay in between. Germline V gives CDR1 ENHRY, CDR2 SYGVKD. The CDR3 protein is CAISETHEQYF. CDR3 nucleotide sequence: TGTGCCATCAGTGAGACCCACGAGCAGTACTTC.

The chain recombines TRBV7-8 with TRBJ2-7; D not certain. The CDR3 is made up of 12 amino acids. With 1 base removed from V and 6 bases from J, the gap between germline ends came to 7 bases. Germline V gene data show CDR1 as SGHVS and CDR2 as FQNEAQ. CDR3 nucleotides: TGTGCCAGCAGCTTAGTGTACTCCGAGCAGTACTTC. Amino acids: CASSLVYSEQYF.

J is TRBJ2-4 and V is TRBV7-4; unclear D gene. V was pared by 5 bases and J by 1 base, with 15 bases between. CDR1 and CDR2 (germline): SGHVT, SQSDAQ. The CDR3 is 16 residues long. The CDR3 region is CASSHRGVYAKNIQYF. CDR3 in DNA: TGTGCCAGCAGCCACCGCGGTGTCTACGCCAAAAACATTCAGTACTTC.

This clonotype was picked up a small number of times. J is TRBJ2-3 and V is TRBV7-9; TRBD1 aligns across 11 bases. This CDR3 comprises 15 residues. Germline values: CDR1 SEHNR, CDR2 FQNEAQ (reference sequence). V was pared by 4 bases and J by 4 bases, with 4 bases of the junction left unmatched. The CDR3 loop reads CASSSPGQGADTQYF. In nucleotides, the CDR3 is TGTGCCAGCAGCTCCCCGGGACAGGGGGCAGATACGCAGTATTTT.

The chain recombines TRBV29-1 with TRBJ1-1, with 9 bases that match TRBD1. The V gene end was trimmed by 5 bases and the J gene end by 6 bases; junction bases not matched to a gene: 13. The CDR3 runs to 15 residues. The germline gives CDR1 SQVTM, CDR2 ANQGSEA. For the CDR3, the DNA is TGCAGCGTTCATCCGGGACAGGGCGTATCGGCTGAAGCTTTCTTT. Amino acid sequence: CSVHPGQGVSAEAFF.

This clonotype was picked up a small number of times. The chain is built from TRBV10-3 and TRBJ2-5; the match to TRBD2 covers 12 bases. CDR3 length: 15 residues. V shed 2 bases, J shed 4 bases, and the junction held 2 bases outside the gene matches. The germline CDR1 and CDR2 sequences are ENHRY and SYGVKD. In nucleotides, the CDR3 is TGTGCCATCAGTGAGCCTAGCGGGAGGGGAGAGACCCAGTACTTC. Translating it yields CAISEPSGRGETQYF.

The J gene is TRBJ2-6, the V gene TRBV7-6; D is perhaps TRBD2 (7 bases). This CDR3 is built from 18 residues. Germline CDR1 is SGHVS and CDR2 is FNYEAQ. V was pared by 0 bases and J by 0 bases, with 12 bases between. The CDR3 DNA follows: TGTGCCAGCAGCTTAGCTCAGGGAGGGGGCTCTGGGGCCAACGTCCTGACTTTC. Translated, it gives CASSLAQGGGSGANVLTF.

Concerning this clonotype: One base away lies a much larger clone, so this may be a sequencing read error. The V call is TRBV29-1, the J call TRBJ1-2, with D possibly being TRBD1 (6 bases). This CDR3 has 11 residues. Germline V gives CDR1 SQVTM, CDR2 ANQGSEA. The CDR3 bases are TGCAGCGTTGCAGGGGCGAATGGCTTCACCTTC. Its protein is CSVAGANGFTF. Full variable domain (outside the CDR3, taken from reference TRBV29-1 and TRBJ1-2): SAVISQKPSRDICQRGTSLTIQCQVDSQVTMMFWYRQQPGQSLTLIATANQGSEATYESGFVIDKFPISRPNLTFSTLTVSNMSPEDSSIYLCSVAGANGFTFGSGTRLTVV.

This clonotype has more than one count but fewer than ten. This chain joins TRBV20-1 and TRBJ2-3; unclear D gene. V dropped 3 bases and J dropped 2 bases, with 6 bases sitting between them. This CDR3 has 12 amino acids. Germline assignment: CDR1 DFQATT and CDR2 SNEGSKA (reference sequence). DNA for the CDR3: TGCAGTGCTAGGTATATCACAGATACGCAGTATTTT. It translates to CSARYITDTQYF.

The sample holds a few counts of this clonotype. V is TRBV12-3 or TRBV12-4 and J is TRBJ2-4; 9 positions agree with TRBD1. The J call may be mistaken, given a closer DNA end match to TRBJ2-7. CDR3 length equals 16 residues. In DNA, the CDR3 is TGTGCCAGCAGTACACCGGGACAGGGAAGGAGCTACGAGCAGTACTTC. Translating it yields CASSTPGQGRSYEQYF.

This chain joins TRBV29-1 and TRBJ2-5; TRBD1 matches 8 bases. The CDR3 has 12 residues. The V gene end was trimmed by 4 bases and the J gene end by 11 bases; junction bases not matched to a gene: 9. Germline V CDR1 and CDR2: SQVTM, ANQGSEA. The CDR3 spells CSVAMTGAEQYF. In nucleotides, the CDR3 is TGCAGCGTTGCCATGACAGGGGCTGAGCAGTACTTC.

This chain joins TRBV6-6 and TRBJ1-1; 11 bases line up with TRBD1. This CDR3 has 14 amino acids. Unmatched junction bases numbered 9, after V lost 4 bases and J lost 11 bases. CDR1 and CDR2 (germline): MNHNY, SVGAGI (reference sequence). The CDR3 DNA reads TGTGCCAGCAGTTTTGGCGGACAGGGGGCTCCGGCTTTCTTT. This translates into CASSFGGQGAPAFF.

The rearrangement uses TRBV28 and TRBJ2-7; TRBD1 aligns across 7 bases. The V segment lost 5 bases and the J segment 3 bases; nucleotides outside the gene matches: 10. CDR1 is MDHEN, CDR2 SYDVKM, per germline. This CDR3 has 15 amino acids. CDR3 DNA sequence: TGTGCCAGCAGTCTCAGGGACAGACAAAACTACGAGCAGTACTTC. The encoded protein is CASSLRDRQNYEQYF. Combining the CDR3 with reference TRBV28 and TRBJ2-7 gives the whole variable domain DVKVTQSSRYLVKRTGEKVFLECVQDMDHENMFWYRQDPGLGLRLIYFSYDVKMKEKGDIPEGYSVSREKKERFSLILESASTNQTSMYLCASSLRDRQNYEQYFGPGTRLTVT.

The rearrangement joins TRBV9 to TRBJ1-2; a possible D gene is TRBD1 (5 bases). The germline V gene encodes CDR1 SGDLS and CDR2 YYNGEE. The CDR3 has 12 residues. V was shortened by 5 bases and J by 6 bases, with 11 bases between the two germline ends. The CDR3 protein is CASRGGADGYTF. Here the CDR3 DNA reads TGTGCCAGCAGGGGGGGTGCTGATGGCTACACCTTC.

This clonotype was detected only once. This chain joins TRBV5-1 and TRBJ2-7; D tentatively fits TRBD1 or TRBD2 (5 bases each). With 2 bases removed from V and 3 bases from J, the gap between germline ends came to 15 bases. Per the germline V gene, CDR1 is SGHRS and CDR2 is YFSETQ. This CDR3 is built from 15 residues. CDR3 region: CASSLAPGGGYEQYF. CDR3 DNA: TGCGCCAGCAGCTTAGCCCCAGGTGGGGGCTACGAGCAGTACTTC.

J is TRBJ2-5 and V is TRBV9; 10 nucleotides agree with TRBD2. The CDR3 has 18 amino acids. Germline-derived CDR1 and CDR2 are SGDLS and YYNGEE. Unmatched junction bases numbered 13, after V lost 4 bases and J lost 1 base. CDR3 amino acids: CASSSRTGTSDLQETQYF. DNA for the CDR3: TGTGCCAGCAGCAGCCGTACCGGGACTAGCGACCTCCAAGAGACCCAGTACTTC.

The chain employs TRBV6-1 and TRBJ2-1, with 12 bases identical to TRBD2. CDR1 is MNHNS, CDR2 SASEGT, per germline. The CDR3 totals 16 residues. V was clipped by 6 bases and J by 7 bases; unmatched bases: 10. DNA of the CDR3: TGTGCCAGCAGACCTCTAGCGGGGGGGCCTACGAATGAGCAGTTCTTC. Translating gives CASRPLAGGPTNEQFF.

This sequence joins TRBV5-1 and TRBJ1-4; maybe TRBD1 (5 bases). In germline, CDR1 is SGHRS, CDR2 YFSETQ. The CDR3 length is 15 residues. With 0 bases removed from V and 4 bases from J, the gap between germline ends came to 10 bases. CDR3 region: CASSLEGRGNEKLFF. CDR3 nucleotide sequence: TGCGCCAGCAGCTTGGAAGGGAGGGGTAATGAAAAACTGTTTTTT.

The genes are TRBV12-3 or TRBV12-4 and TRBJ2-4; 9 bases match TRBD2. Trimming at V came to 5 bases and at J to 0 bases, leaving 17 bases not matched to a gene. The CDR3 has 20 residues. The CDR3 coding sequence is TGTGCCAGCAGTAGAGGGGCTAGCGGGACTCCAGGGCTAGCCAAAAACATTCAGTACTTC. Translating it yields CASSRGASGTPGLAKNIQYF.

The chain is built from TRBV9 and TRBJ2-1; TRBD2 matches 12 bases. CDR1 is SGDLS, CDR2 YYNGEE, per germline. This CDR3 has 18 residues. Losses at the gene ends were 4 bases for V and 1 base for J; bases not matched to a gene: 9. CDR3 nucleotides: TGTGCCAGCAGCACGACTAGCGGGAGTTCCCCTTCCTACAATGAGCAGTTCTTC. Translation: CASSTTSGSSPSYNEQFF.

The rearrangement joins TRBV18 to TRBJ2-5, with D possibly called TRBD1 or TRBD2 (5 bases each). CDR3 length: 15 residues. Germline V gene sequence: CDR1 KGHSH, CDR2 LQKENI. V gave up 6 bases and J gave up 1 base, with 15 bases separating them. DNA of the CDR3: TGTGCCAGCTCTCACGACGGGGCGGTCCAAGAGACCCAGTACTTC. Translation gives CASSHDGAVQETQYF.

Ten or more counts support this clonotype. This chain links TRBV20-1 with TRBJ2-7; D is undetermined. The CDR3 totals 14 residues. Per germline, CDR1 DFQATT and CDR2 SNEGSKA (reference sequence). Trimming took off 0 bases at V and 6 bases at J, with 15 bases between the two ends. The CDR3 DNA reads TGCAGTGCTAGAGATGGGCGGTCAGGATTCGAGCAGTACTTC. The encoded protein is CSARDGRSGFEQYF.

The J gene is TRBJ2-7, the V gene TRBV10-3; D call uncertain. The assigned J gene may be wrong: the sequence end matches TRBJ2-5 better. In germline, CDR1 is ENHRY, CDR2 SYGVKD. This CDR3 has 14 residues. CDR3 in DNA: TGTGCCATCAGTGAGTCAGACCGTAGGGAGACCCAGTACTTC. Its translation is CAISESDRRETQYF.

This CDR3 reads CASSSPTGRYEQYF. The CDR3 DNA reads as TGTGCCAGCAGCTCCCCGACAGGGCGGTACGAGCAGTACTTC. This chain joins TRBV13 and TRBJ2-7, with TRBD1 identical over 7 bases. V shed 4 bases and J 4 bases; nucleotides not matched to a gene: 7. The CDR3 is 14 amino acids. CDR1 and CDR2 from the germline V gene are PRHDT and FYEKMQ (reference sequence).

This chain links TRBV10-3 with TRBJ2-7, with 10 bases lining up with TRBD2. The V segment lost 3 bases and the J segment 4 bases; nucleotides outside the gene matches: 9. In germline, CDR1 is ENHRY, CDR2 SYGVKD. The CDR3 is 16 residues long. The CDR3 DNA is TGTGCCATCAGTGAAGGGCTAGCGGGAGATTTATACGAGCAGTACTTC. It translates to CAISEGLAGDLYEQYF.

The CDR3 DNA is TGTGCCAGCAGCGTCCACCCGACTGACAATGAGCAGTACTTC. Encoded protein: CASSVHPTDNEQYF. The chain employs TRBV9 and TRBJ2-5; D gene uncertain. This CDR3 comprises 14 residues. The V end was cut by 2 bases, the J end by 11 bases, with 19 bases between. Germline V gene data show CDR1 as SGDLS and CDR2 as YYNGEE.